This T cell receptor (beta chain) originates from a study of beta chain features in type 1 diabetes. General study results and limits: High-TCR-expressing cells could be over-represented by cDNA sequencing.

With 6 bases removed from V and 0 bases from J, the gap between germline ends came to 16 bases. Germline values: CDR1 SQVTM, CDR2 ANQGSEA. The CDR3 is 15 residues long. This clone was observed a few times. Its antigen is not known. Reverse transcribing all isolated RNA meant expressed TCRB transcripts were sequenced. Naive, central memory and regulatory T cell samples averaged around 3.5 million immunoSEQ reads each. TCRdb's copy holds only in-frame clones and misses some; the assay was immunoSEQ multiplex PCR. The table has roughly 450,000 clones, about an eighth seen once. The chain links TRBV29-1 to TRBJ2-3; perhaps TRBD2 as D (5 bases). The sequence came from a woman aged 18 to 35 in good health. The sequenced sample was naive CD4+ T cells from blood. The CDR3 DNA is TGCAGCGTCAAAGGCGAGCGGACTAGCACAGATACGCAGTATTTT. As protein: CSVKGERTSTDTQYF.